The 29 T cell receptor beta chains listed next were all sequenced from one sample in a study of T cells after yellow fever vaccination. TCRdb called the 5' RACE reads again in MiXCR, with one record for every CDR3 protein. Of about 340,000 distinct CDR3 sequences listed, approximately 4% were seen once; the top ten hold approximately 24%. The source was PBMCs, collected 5 days after the yellow fever booster vaccination. The source is a man younger than 35 who received the YFV17D yellow fever vaccine.

This clonotype has more than one count but fewer than ten. The chain combines TRBV6-5 with TRBJ2-5; D uncertain. In germline, CDR1 is MNHEY, CDR2 SVGAGI. The V and J ends lost 5 bases and 4 bases respectively, with 5 bases between them. This CDR3 comprises 11 residues. CDR3: CASSNTETQYF. The CDR3 nucleotides read TGTGCCAGCAGTAACACAGAGACCCAGTACTTC.

This clonotype was counted many times. The chain couples TRBV6-5 to TRBJ2-3; no clear D gene. Germline assignment: CDR1 MNHEY and CDR2 SVGAGI. Trimming stripped 5 bases from V and 8 bases from J, with 14 bases between. The CDR3 totals 13 residues. The CDR3 region has the DNA TGTGCCAGCAGTAATCCACGGTGGAGTACGCAGTATTTT. It is translated as CASSNPRWSTQYF.

This clonotype was counted at least ten times. The gene calls are TRBV3-1 and TRBJ2-2; 10 nucleotides agree with TRBD1. V lost 4 bases and J lost 3; bases outside the gene matches: 2. CDR3 size: 15 residues. In germline, CDR1 is LGHDT, CDR2 YNNKEL (reference sequence). CDR3 DNA: TGTGCCAGCAGCCTTGGGACAGGGGACACCGGGGAGCTGTTTTTT. Amino acids: CASSLGTGDTGELFF.

This clonotype was counted a few times. The chain couples TRBV6-5 to TRBJ1-5; tentative D call: TRBD1 (5 bases). The V gene's germline CDR1 is MNHEY and CDR2 SVGAGI. There are 15 residues in the CDR3. V lost 2 bases, J lost 5 bases, and 13 bases lay in between. The CDR3 DNA sequence: TGTGCCAGCAGTTACGGTGGGGGAAGGGATCAGCCCCAGCATTTT. It specifies CASSYGGGRDQPQHF.

The rearrangement uses TRBV12-3 or TRBV12-4 and TRBJ1-1; 7 nucleotides agree with TRBD1. The CDR3 runs to 15 residues. After removal of 5 bases from V and 5 bases from J, the junction contained 11 bases not matched to a gene. CDR3 in amino acids: CASSHRQGTGTEAFF. The CDR3 DNA reads as TGTGCCAGCAGTCATCGACAGGGAACGGGGACTGAAGCTTTCTTT.

The chain uses TRBV5-5 and TRBJ1-6, with 7 bases matching TRBD1. The CDR3 consists of 14 residues. Trimming cost V 4 bases and J 14 bases; bases outside gene matches: 12. Germline assignment: CDR1 SGHKS and CDR2 YYEKEE (reference sequence). The CDR3 DNA follows: TGTGCCAGCAGCCTCGGGACAGACCGGGGGGCCCTCCACTTT. Protein: CASSLGTDRGALHF.

The rearrangement joins TRBV6-6 to TRBJ1-2, with a tentative D call TRBD1 (5 bases). V shed 4 bases and J shed 2 bases, with 11 bases lying between them. The germline gives CDR1 MNHNY, CDR2 SVGAGI (reference sequence). This CDR3 comprises 14 residues. CDR3 loop: CASSSLQVNYGYTF. Written as DNA, the CDR3 is TGTGCCAGCAGTTCACTACAGGTGAACTATGGCTACACCTTC.

There are a few counts of this clonotype. This chain connects TRBV24-1 to TRBJ2-1, with D possibly being TRBD1 (6 bases). CDR1 is KGHDR and CDR2 is SFDVKD in the germline V gene. The CDR3 is 11 residues long. With 6 bases removed from V and 7 bases from J, the gap between germline ends came to 6 bases. CDR3 residues: CATSRGNEQFF. CDR3 in DNA: TGTGCCACCAGTAGGGGGAATGAGCAGTTCTTC.

The chain combines TRBV29-1 with TRBJ2-7, with D hard to call. CDR1 is SQVTM and CDR2 is ANQGSEA in the germline V gene. The CDR3 runs 11 residues. Trimming stripped 6 bases from V and 3 bases from J, with 9 bases between. In DNA, the CDR3 is TGCAGCGTGGGCGCCATCTACGAGCAGTACTTC. This encodes CSVGAIYEQYF.

This clonotype has a handful of counts. The gene calls are TRBV29-1 and TRBJ2-3, with D possibly matching TRBD2 (6 bases). CDR1 SQVTM and CDR2 ANQGSEA come from the germline V gene. This CDR3 contains 12 residues. V was clipped by 3 bases and J by 5 bases, with 9 bases between them. In nucleotides, the CDR3 is TGCAGCGTTGAGCCCGGGGGAGATACGCAGTATTTT. This translates into CSVEPGGDTQYF.

This clonotype has just a few counts. This chain connects TRBV2 to TRBJ1-4; tentatively, D is TRBD1 (5 bases). Germline V CDR1 and CDR2: SNHLY, FYNNEI. Trimming pared 8 bases from V and 8 bases from J, leaving 9 bases between. CDR3 length equals 11 residues. CDR3 sequence (DNA): TGTGCCAGCCTGGGGCAAGAAAAACTGTTTTTT. Translated: CASLGQEKLFF.

The rearrangement joins TRBV27 to TRBJ2-1; D is undetermined. The germline V gene encodes CDR1 MNHEY and CDR2 SMNVEV (reference sequence). CDR3 length: 13 residues. V was clipped by 5 bases and J by 15 bases, with 20 bases between them. The CDR3 nucleotides read TGTGCCAGCAGTCCGCCCGGTGGCTCCGCGCGGTTCTTC. Amino acids: CASSPPGGSARFF.

This clonotype was seen more than once but under ten times. The V gene is TRBV7-2, the J gene TRBJ2-5; D perhaps matches TRBD1 (5 bases). Germline loops: CDR1 SGHTA, CDR2 FQGNSA. V dropped 1 base and J dropped 2 bases, with 14 bases sitting between them. The CDR3 runs to 16 residues. CDR3 coding DNA: TGTGCCAGCAGCTTAGTTGGGCAGGGAAGGCAAGAGACCCAGTACTTC. This sequence encodes CASSLVGQGRQETQYF.

This clonotype was detected a few times. The chain couples TRBV7-2 to TRBJ1-6, with TRBD1 matching 8 bases. Germline V gene lookup returns CDR1 SGHTA and CDR2 FQGNSA. V dropped 5 bases and J dropped 4; count of bases not matched to a gene: 4. This CDR3 has 15 residues. CDR3: CASSTRTGYNSPLHF. CDR3 nucleotide sequence: TGTGCCAGCAGCACTCGGACAGGGTATAATTCACCCCTCCACTTT.

This clonotype was recorded a few times. This chain uses TRBV12-3 or TRBV12-4 with TRBJ2-5, with TRBD1 identical over 8 bases. This CDR3 is built from 12 residues. V dropped 8 bases and J dropped 5; count of bases not matched to a gene: 4. The CDR3 DNA sequence: TGTGCCAGCCAGGGGGCTTATGAGACCCAGTACTTC. Translation gives CASQGAYETQYF.

V is TRBV30 and J is TRBJ2-1, with D perhaps given as TRBD1 or TRBD2 (5 bases each). This CDR3 contains 14 residues. The germline V and J ends were trimmed by 4 bases and 0 bases, with 10 bases remaining between them. The germline V gene has CDR1 GTSNPN and CDR2 SVGIG (reference sequence). CDR3 bases: TGTGCCTGGACGTGGGGGAGCTCCTACAATGAGCAGTTCTTC. Protein: CAWTWGSSYNEQFF.

This chain links TRBV7-9 with TRBJ2-7; 8 nucleotides line up with TRBD1. Germline values: CDR1 SEHNR, CDR2 FQNEAQ (reference sequence). With 5 bases clipped from V and 2 bases from J, the junction kept 8 bases outside the gene matches. The CDR3 totals 15 residues. The CDR3 DNA reads TGTGCCAGCAGCAAAAGAGGACAGGGCACCTACGAGCAGTACTTC. This codes for CASSKRGQGTYEQYF. The full variable domain, with the rest looked up from reference TRBV7-9 and TRBJ2-7, is DTGVSQNPRHKITKRGQNVTFRCDPISEHNRLYWYRQTLGQGPEFLTYFQNEAQLEKSRLLSDRFSAERPKGSFSTLEIQRTEQGDSAMYLCASSKRGQGTYEQYFGPGTRLTVT.

This clonotype was counted a few times. This sequence joins TRBV28 and TRBJ2-7; the D call may be TRBD1 or TRBD2 (5 bases each). V lost 2 bases and J lost 3, with 8 bases in between. Germline V gene data show CDR1 as MDHEN and CDR2 as SYDVKM. The CDR3 extends over 13 amino acids. CDR3 DNA: TGTGCCAGCAGTTTAGGGGACGGCTACGAGCAGTACGTC. The encoded protein is CASSLGDGYEQYV.

The CDR3 DNA sequence: TGCAGCGTAACCTCAGGGTGGGGTTCACCCCTCCACTTT. Protein sequence: CSVTSGWGSPLHF. J is TRBJ1-6 and V is TRBV29-1; TRBD1 might be the D (5 bases). The CDR3 has 13 amino acids. Trimming pared 6 bases from V and 9 bases from J, leaving 15 bases between. Germline V gene sequence: CDR1 SQVTM, CDR2 ANQGSEA.

This clonotype was found many times. This chain links TRBV6-1 with TRBJ1-5, with D maybe TRBD1 (6 bases). CDR1 and CDR2 from the germline V gene are MNHNS and SASEGT. With 6 bases removed from V and 6 bases from J, the gap between germline ends came to 12 bases. CDR3 length: 13 residues. In DNA, the CDR3 is TGTGCCAGCAGGGTCAGGGGAGGTCAGCCCCAGCATTTT. Translating it yields CASRVRGGQPQHF.

This clonotype was detected ten times or more. This rearrangement joins TRBV7-2 to TRBJ2-5; the D gene could be TRBD1 or TRBD2 (5 bases each). The CDR3 has 14 residues. The V gene's germline CDR1 is SGHTA and CDR2 FQGNSA. Trimming removed 3 bases at V and 9 bases at J, with 17 bases between. CDR3 protein: CASSLDRGHSAQYF. CDR3 sequence (DNA): TGTGCCAGCAGCTTGGATCGGGGCCATAGTGCCCAGTACTTC.

This clonotype has ten or more counts. The chain employs TRBV9 and TRBJ2-5, with D unclear. CDR1 and CDR2 (germline): SGDLS, YYNGEE. Between the trimmed V and J ends, which lost 2 bases and 3 bases, there was a span of 17 bases. The CDR3 contains 16 residues. The DNA of the CDR3 is TGTGCCAGCAGCGTCGACTCGGGCCTCTCGAAAGAGACCCAGTACTTC. Translated: CASSVDSGLSKETQYF. Full variable domain (outside the CDR3, taken from reference TRBV9 and TRBJ2-5): DSGVTQTPKHLITATGQRVTLRCSPRSGDLSVYWYQQSLDQGLQFLIQYYNGEERAKGNILERFSAQQFPDLHSELNLSSLELGDSALYFCASSVDSGLSKETQYFGPGTRLLVL.

This clonotype was seen a few times. The chain is built from TRBV5-1 and TRBJ2-3; 7 bases are shared with TRBD1. The J segment lost 14 bases and the V segment lost 0 bases, leaving 12 bases of the junction unmatched. This CDR3 has 14 residues. CDR1 SGHRS and CDR2 YFSETQ come from the germline V gene. The CDR3 protein is CASSLAPGTARAYF. DNA for the CDR3: TGCGCCAGCAGCTTGGCCCCAGGGACAGCCCGAGCGTATTTT.

This clonotype was picked up a small number of times. The chain employs TRBV7-6 and TRBJ2-7, with 9 bases lining up with TRBD1. The CDR3 is made up of 14 amino acids. The junction had 5 bases not matched to a gene; V was cut back by 3 bases and J by 5 bases. Looked up from germline, CDR1 is SGHVS and CDR2 is FNYEAQ. In nucleotides, the CDR3 is TGTGCCAGCAGCTTTGGGACAGGGTTTAACGAGCAGTACTTC. Its protein is CASSFGTGFNEQYF.

In its sample, this clonotype was seen a few times. This sequence joins TRBV7-3 and TRBJ2-3, with D possibly matching TRBD2 (6 bases). The germline V gene encodes CDR1 SGHTA and CDR2 FQGTGA. V lost 0 bases and J 5 bases, leaving 9 bases between the germline ends. There are 14 residues in the CDR3. The CDR3 DNA is TGTGCCAGCAGCTTAACCTGGCGGGGAGATACGCAGTATTTT. Translating gives CASSLTWRGDTQYF.

This clonotype was recorded many times. The chain couples TRBV5-1 to TRBJ1-5; D uncertain. Trimming pared 0 bases from V and 7 bases from J, leaving 11 bases between. This CDR3 is 14 amino acids long. Germline CDR1 and CDR2: SGHRS and YFSETQ. The CDR3 here is CASSLDAERQPQHF. The CDR3 DNA reads TGCGCCAGCAGCTTGGATGCCGAAAGGCAGCCCCAGCATTTT.

The V gene is TRBV7-2, the J gene TRBJ1-1, with D possibly matching TRBD1 (5 bases). The V end lost 2 bases, the J end lost 8 bases, and 6 bases lay between the germline ends. Looked up from germline, CDR1 is SGHTA and CDR2 is FQGNSA. There are 11 residues in the CDR3. CDR3 sequence: CASSLWDEAFF. The CDR3 DNA follows: TGTGCCAGCAGCTTATGGGACGAAGCTTTCTTT.

This clonotype was recorded a few times. The rearrangement uses TRBV5-6 and TRBJ1-6, with D perhaps TRBD1 (5 bases). From germline, CDR1 is SGHDT and CDR2 YYEEEE. V lost 0 bases to trimming and J lost 1 base, with 11 bases between them. The CDR3 consists of 17 residues. The CDR3 DNA follows: TGTGCCAGCAGCTTGGTGGTCACAGGATCCTATAATTCACCCCTCCACTTT. Translating it yields CASSLVVTGSYNSPLHF.

This clonotype was recorded a few times. This chain joins TRBV5-1 and TRBJ2-5; D may be TRBD2 (6 bases). Deletions cut 6 bases from V and 2 bases from J, with 14 bases between. The germline V gene encodes CDR1 SGHRS and CDR2 YFSETQ. This CDR3 is built from 14 residues. The CDR3 bases are TGCGCCAGCACCATGGGGGGTCCTCAAGAGACCCAGTACTTC. It translates to CASTMGGPQETQYF.